The next 19 T cell receptor beta chains were all read from a single sample in a study of blood T cell repertoires in COVID-19. The protocol was immunoSEQ multiplex PCR, while the TCRdb copy is restricted to in-frame clones and leaves out a portion. The sample lists nearly 45,000 clones, around four fifths occurring once. The sample taken for sequencing was peripheral blood. The receptors were sampled from a human donor in a cohort sampled during active COVID-19.

CDR3 bases: TGTGCCACCAGCAAAAGCAGAGGAGACTATGGCTACACCTTC. Amino acid sequence: CATSKSRGDYGYTF. The V gene is TRBV15, the J gene TRBJ1-2, with no clear D. The CDR3 sequence is 14 residues long. Germline CDR1 and CDR2: LNHNV and YYDKDF (reference sequence). Trimming shortened V by 4 bases and J by 3 bases, and 12 bases separated the two germline ends.

The chain has TRBV19 and TRBJ1-2; TRBD1 aligns across 8 bases. The CDR3 extends over 15 amino acids. Germline V lookup: CDR1 LNHDA, CDR2 SQIVND (reference sequence). With V trimmed by 5 bases and J by 4 bases, 9 bases remained unmatched. The CDR3 DNA reads as TGTGCCAGTAGTGACCAGAGGACAGGGAGCTATGGCTACACCTTC. Translated: CASSDQRTGSYGYTF. The complete variable domain, with remaining parts taken from reference TRBV19 and TRBJ1-2, reads DGGITQSPKYLFRKEGQNVTLSCEQNLNHDAMYWYRQDPGQGLRLIYYSQIVNDFQKGDIAEGYSVSREKKESFPLTVTSAQKNPTAFYLCASSDQRTGSYGYTFGSGTRLTVV.

The V call is TRBV5-1, the J call TRBJ1-1; 7 bases line up with TRBD1. The V gene's germline CDR1 is SGHRS and CDR2 YFSETQ. This CDR3 spans 14 amino acids. Trimming at V came to 0 bases and at J to 6 bases, leaving 5 bases not matched to a gene. CDR3 residues: CASSLGQGEPEAFF. In DNA form, the CDR3 reads TGCGCCAGCAGCTTGGGCCAGGGGGAGCCTGAAGCTTTCTTT.

The chain has TRBV6-4 and TRBJ2-5, with 8 bases lining up with TRBD2. Looked up from germline, CDR1 is MRHNA and CDR2 is SNTAGT. The J segment lost 2 bases and the V segment lost 4 bases, leaving 3 bases of the junction unmatched. The CDR3 has 14 amino acids. The CDR3 DNA sequence: TGTGCCAGCAGTGCCGGGGGGGGACAAGAGACCCAGTACTTC. Translating it yields CASSAGGGQETQYF.

The genes are TRBV7-2 and TRBJ1-3, with 9 bases matching TRBD1. The CDR3 consists of 16 residues. Per the germline V gene, CDR1 is SGHTA and CDR2 is FQGNSA. The junction had 11 bases not matched to a gene; V was cut back by 3 bases and J by 8 bases. The CDR3 region has the DNA TGTGCCAGCAGCTTGGGGACAGGGACCATTCGGGACACCATATATTTT. Translating it yields CASSLGTGTIRDTIYF.

This clone has more than one count but fewer than ten. The chain employs TRBV4-1 and TRBJ2-7; tentatively, D is TRBD1 (6 bases). This CDR3 spans 15 amino acids. The V end lost 2 bases, the J end lost 0 bases, and 11 bases lay between the germline ends. Per germline, CDR1 MGHRA and CDR2 YSYEKL. CDR3 loop: CASSQTGYLSYEQYF. The CDR3 DNA follows: TGCGCCAGCAGCCAAACAGGGTACCTCTCCTACGAGCAGTACTTC.

The V call is TRBV27, the J call TRBJ1-2; 11 bases are a match to TRBD1. The CDR3 covers 18 residues. The germline V gene has CDR1 MNHEY and CDR2 SMNVEV (reference sequence). The ends lost 7 bases at V and 8 bases at J; junction bases unmatched: 21. CDR3 protein: CASTTTGQGALRIWGYTF. As DNA, the CDR3 is TGTGCCAGCACGACAACCGGACAGGGGGCGCTCAGGATATGGGGCTACACCTTC.

This clone was counted only a few times. This chain links TRBV19 with TRBJ2-1, with 10 bases that match TRBD1. CDR3 length: 15 residues. Germline-derived CDR1 and CDR2 are LNHDA and SQIVND (reference sequence). Germline trimming cut 3 bases from V and 3 bases from J; bases unmatched to any gene: 2. The CDR3 DNA follows: TGTGCCAGTAGTATCGGGACAGGGGTCTACAATGAGCAGTTCTTC. Encoded protein: CASSIGTGVYNEQFF.

This clone was counted a single time. V usage is TRBV10-2 and J usage is TRBJ2-7, with D possibly matching TRBD1 (5 bases). CDR3 size: 15 residues. Germline V gives CDR1 WSHSY, CDR2 SAAADI. Deletions cut 6 bases from V and 2 bases from J, with 17 bases between. In DNA form, the CDR3 reads TGCGCCAGCAGCGTAGACAGTCCTGCGACCTACGAGCAGTACTTC. Its protein is CASSVDSPATYEQYF.

The rearrangement joins TRBV6-1 to TRBJ2-7, with a weak D call TRBD1 (5 bases). CDR3 size: 15 residues. Germline CDR1 MNHNS, CDR2 SASEGT. Trimming stripped 0 bases from V and 2 bases from J, with 11 bases between. This chain's CDR3 is CASSEAGKGTYEQYV. CDR3 DNA: TGTGCCAGCAGTGAAGCTGGCAAGGGGACCTACGAGCAGTACGTC.

The chain links TRBV5-1 to TRBJ2-3; 7 bases map to TRBD2. V was pared by 0 bases and J by 6 bases, with 10 bases of the junction left unmatched. The CDR3 has 16 amino acids. Per germline, CDR1 SGHRS and CDR2 YFSETQ. The CDR3 region is CASSLGRLGGGDTQYF. Here the CDR3 DNA reads TGCGCCAGCAGCTTGGGTCGGCTGGGGGGAGGGGATACGCAGTATTTT.

The chain is built from TRBV4-3 and TRBJ1-2; 9 bases align to TRBD1. The length of the CDR3 is 15 residues. The V gene's germline CDR1 is LGHNA and CDR2 YSLEER. J lost 3 bases, V lost 2 bases, and 4 bases had no gene match. In nucleotides, the CDR3 is TGCGCCAGCAGCCAACCGGGACAGGGTTACTATGGCTACACCTTC. Its protein product is CASSQPGQGYYGYTF.

This rearrangement joins TRBV9 to TRBJ2-3, with 12 nucleotides matching TRBD2. The CDR3 covers 17 residues. Germline-derived CDR1 and CDR2 are SGDLS and YYNGEE. V dropped 3 bases and J dropped 5; count of bases not matched to a gene: 10. CDR3 in amino acids: CASSGRSSGGALDTQYF. CDR3 nucleotides: TGTGCCAGCAGCGGCCGATCTAGCGGGGGGGCCTTAGATACGCAGTATTTT.

This sequence joins TRBV6-5 and TRBJ2-1, with 7 bases lining up with TRBD2. The V segment lost 5 bases and the J segment 5 bases; nucleotides outside the gene matches: 6. CDR1 and CDR2 from the germline V gene are MNHEY and SVGAGI. The CDR3 sequence is 14 residues long. CDR3 residues: CASSPERGNNEQFF. The CDR3 DNA is TGTGCCAGCAGTCCCGAGCGGGGAAACAATGAGCAGTTCTTC.

The chain joins TRBV7-2 to TRBJ2-5; TRBD2 matches at 7 bases. CDR1 is SGHTA, CDR2 FQGNSA, per germline. This CDR3 region has 14 residues. J was trimmed by 4 bases and V by 5 bases; bases with no gene match: 7. CDR3 protein: CASSPGGGRETQYF. The DNA of the CDR3 is TGTGCCAGCAGCCCGGGGGGTGGGAGAGAGACCCAGTACTTC.

The genes are TRBV12-3 or TRBV12-4 and TRBJ2-2; 8 nucleotides agree with TRBD1. V lost 10 bases to trimming and J lost 4 bases; unmatched junction nucleotides: 5. The CDR3 has 13 residues. Here the CDR3 DNA reads TGTGCCATTAGACAGGGGAGCACCGGGGAGCTGTTTTTT. It is translated as CAIRQGSTGELFF.

This clone was seen once. The V call is TRBV11-2, the J call TRBJ1-4, with D perhaps TRBD1 (5 bases). Trimming removed 4 bases at V and 8 bases at J, with 17 bases between. CDR3 length: 15 residues. CDR1 is SGHAT and CDR2 is FQNNGV in the germline V gene. In nucleotides, the CDR3 is TGTGCCAGCAGCTATCTGGGGCAGGGAAGGGAAAAACTGTTTTTT. It translates to CASSYLGQGREKLFF.

The rearrangement joins TRBV3-1 (or the pseudogene TRBV3-2) to TRBJ2-1; 7 bases are shared with TRBD1. CDR1 and CDR2 (germline): LGHDT, YNNKEL (reference sequence). The CDR3 consists of 16 residues. V shed 4 bases and J 7 bases; nucleotides not matched to a gene: 13. CDR3 bases: TGTGCCAGCAGCCTCAGTCCACAGGGGATAAGGAATGAGCAGTTCTTC. Its translation is CASSLSPQGIRNEQFF.

The rearrangement links TRBV27 to TRBJ2-1, with D possibly being TRBD1 (6 bases). V was shortened by 6 bases and J by 3 bases, with 12 bases between the two germline ends. The CDR3 has 14 amino acids. Germline V CDR1 and CDR2: MNHEY, SMNVEV (reference sequence). The chain's CDR3 is CASSGPGDYNEQFF. The CDR3 coding sequence is TGTGCCAGCAGCGGACCAGGGGACTACAATGAGCAGTTCTTC.